This T cell receptor (beta chain) was captured by sequencing in a study of metastatic and nonmetastatic thyroid tumors. Ahead of thyroid surgery, no patient had received treatment of any kind. Study processing details: The study built a papillary thyroid cancer distant-metastasis classifier from CDR3 differences across clinicopathological groups. TCRdb reanalyzed the PCR reads with MiXCR. TCRdb's processing, not the authors' own work, is the source of the V and J calls. The data hold approximately 50,000 clones, with less than 4.5% observed a single time. This clone was observed at least ten times. Its antigen is unidentified. Study results and limitations: Significantly greater TCR beta diversity was reportedly found in malignant thyroid tumors than in benign nodules (in blood and tumor).

The CDR3 totals 12 residues. Trimming took off 5 bases at V and 4 bases at J, with 6 bases between the two ends. Per germline, CDR1 MNHEY and CDR2 SMNVEV (reference sequence). Input material: blood. The TCR comes from a female donor with papillary thyroid cancer or a benign thyroid nodule (not recorded which). Some clones in this sample may be carry-over from other donors' samples. V usage is TRBV27 and J usage is TRBJ2-1; D remains unclear. The CDR3 nucleotides are TGTGCCAGCAGTCCGAAATACAATGAGCAGTTCTTC. This encodes CASSPKYNEQFF.